Below are 7 T cell receptor beta chains sequenced from a single sample in a study of T cells in Graves' hyperthyroidism and ophthalmopathy. Amplification of TCR beta CDR3 regions used RNA as the template. The HTBI primer set was used in a first-round RT-PCR of the TCR CDR3. TCRdb passed the multiplex PCR reads through MiXCR, listing each CDR3 protein once. The sample includes around 290,000 distinct CDR3 sequences, about a sixth of them seen just once. Sequenced: blood. These receptor sequences come from a woman in her sixties or seventies with Graves' ophthalmopathy.

This clonotype was counted ten times or more. This sequence joins TRBV29-1 and TRBJ1-1; the D gene is possibly TRBD1 (5 bases). The CDR3 consists of 13 residues. Trimming took 8 bases from V and 4 from J, leaving 17 bases between them. Germline assignment: CDR1 SQVTM and CDR2 ANQGSEA. The CDR3 DNA follows: TGCAGCTTCCAAAAGGGGTTTGGCACTGAAGCTTTCTTT. It yields the protein CSFQKGFGTEAFF.

This clonotype showed up just a few times. V gene TRBV29-1 combines with J gene TRBJ2-7; TRBD2 is a possible D gene (5 bases). The CDR3 spans 12 residues. Germline CDR1 is SQVTM and CDR2 is ANQGSEA. CDR3 loop: CTAEGVDYEQYF. CDR3 DNA sequence: TGCACCGCCGAGGGAGTCGACTACGAGCAGTACTTC.

Here the CDR3 reads CSAPTYNEQFF. In nucleotides, the CDR3 is TGCAGTGCCCCGACCTACAATGAGCAGTTCTTC. This sequence joins TRBV20-1 and TRBJ2-1; D not resolved. CDR3 length equals 11 residues. The V and J ends lost 6 bases and 2 bases respectively, with 5 bases between them. CDR1 and CDR2 from the germline V gene are DFQATT and SNEGSKA (reference sequence).

Comment on this clonotype: A much larger clone lies a single base off, so this may be a read error. This is likely a read error, given that the CDR3 carries no conserved phenylalanine or tryptophan at its end. The gene calls are TRBV12-3 or TRBV12-4 and TRBJ1-2; tentatively, D is TRBD1 (5 bases). Trimming took 5 bases from V and 8 from J, leaving 12 bases between them. This CDR3 spans 12 amino acids. CDR3 residues: CASSEGVSGYTL. CDR3 coding DNA: TGTGCCAGCAGTGAAGGGGTATCGGGCTACACCCTC.

Many counts were recorded for this clonotype. A much bigger clone sits one base away, suggesting this may be a read error. The CDR3 DNA follows: TGTGCCAGCAGCTTAGTGGAAGAGACCCAGTACTTC. As protein: CASSLVEETQYF. This rearrangement joins TRBV7-9 to TRBJ2-5; D is undetermined. The CDR3 sequence is 12 residues long. Germline assignment: CDR1 SEHNR and CDR2 FQNEAQ (reference sequence). Trimming pared 1 base from V and 3 bases from J, leaving 3 bases between.

This clonotype was observed at least ten times. The gene calls are TRBV30 and TRBJ1-5; no clear D. The CDR3 spans 14 residues. V lost 0 bases and J 1 base, leaving 7 bases between the germline ends. The V gene's germline CDR1 is GTSNPN and CDR2 SVGIG (reference sequence). The CDR3 coding sequence is TGTGCCTGGAGTGTAGAGATAAGCAATCAGCCCCAGCATTTT. It encodes CAWSVEISNQPQHF.

V gene TRBV6-5 combines with J gene TRBJ1-2, with 7 positions matching TRBD1. This CDR3 has 14 residues. The trim removed 4 bases at V and 8 bases at J, leaving 10 bases unmatched. Germline CDR1 MNHEY, CDR2 SVGAGI. The CDR3 DNA follows: TGTGCCAGCAGTTCTCAAACGACAGGGCCCGGCTACACCTTC. This codes for CASSSQTTGPGYTF.